The 16 T cell receptor beta chains below come from one sample, sequenced in a study of human T cells and chemical hapten exposure. One entry per CDR3 protein results from TCRdb running MiXCR on the 5' RACE reads. Seen here are 81,000 or so distinct CDR3 sequences, roughly 8.4% observed once, and the top ten hold under 3%. It was from unfractionated whole blood that total RNA was extracted. These receptors were taken from a male donor in good health.

In regard to this clonotype: It may be a read error: a sequence one base away is much more abundant. The gene calls are TRBV2 and TRBJ2-3, with 8 bases fitting TRBD1. Germline V gene lookup returns CDR1 SNHLY and CDR2 FYNNEI. This CDR3 has 15 residues. The CDR3 is CASNPGTGRTDTQCF. The CDR3 DNA reads as TGTGCCAGCAATCCCGGGACAGGACGCACAGATACGCAGTGTTTT.

The chain carries TRBV7-9 and TRBJ2-6, with 7 bases fitting TRBD1. Germline V lookup: CDR1 SEHNR, CDR2 FQNEAQ (reference sequence). This CDR3 has 17 residues. Trimming cost V 4 bases and J 4 bases; bases outside gene matches: 10. The DNA of the CDR3 is TGTGCCAGCAGCTCGCTTGTGGACAGGAAAGGGGCCAACGTCCTGACTTTC. It specifies CASSSLVDRKGANVLTF.

This clonotype was detected only a few times. This rearrangement joins TRBV12-3 or TRBV12-4 to TRBJ2-7; 7 bases map to TRBD1. The CDR3 loop spans 16 amino acids. With 6 bases clipped from V and 8 bases from J, the junction kept 19 bases outside the gene matches. CDR3 sequence: CASRQTGPGPNGKQYF. DNA for the CDR3: TGTGCCAGCAGGCAGACAGGGCCAGGCCCCAATGGCAAGCAGTACTTC.

Concerning this clonotype: This may be a read error, as it is one base from a much larger clone. This chain uses TRBV6-2 or TRBV6-3 with TRBJ2-3; 9 bases align to TRBD2. There are 16 residues in the CDR3. CDR1 is MNHEY and CDR2 is SVGEGT in the germline V gene. V shed 6 bases and J 2 bases; nucleotides not matched to a gene: 9. The CDR3 DNA is TGTGCCAGCAGAATTTCTAGCGGGGAGAACACAGATACGCAGTATTTT. Translation gives CASRISSGENTDTQYF.

The chain is built from TRBV12-5 and TRBJ2-4; 7 bases line up with TRBD2. This CDR3 comprises 15 residues. After removal of 3 bases from V and 4 bases from J, the junction contained 6 bases not matched to a gene. Germline V lookup: CDR1 LGHNT, CDR2 FRNRAP. The CDR3 DNA reads TGTGCTAGTGGTTTACAGACTAGCCCAAAAAACATTCAGTACTTC. Translating it yields CASGLQTSPKNIQYF.

This clonotype was counted a few times. J is TRBJ2-7 and V is TRBV3-1, with D perhaps assigned TRBD1 or TRBD2 (5 bases each). Trimming left V 5 bases short and J 2 bases short, with 13 bases between. Germline CDR1 is LGHDT and CDR2 is YNNKEL (reference sequence). This CDR3 contains 14 residues. Here the CDR3 reads CASSEGHGPYEQYF. The CDR3 nucleotides read TGTGCCAGCAGCGAGGGGCACGGACCCTACGAGCAGTACTTC.

The chain employs TRBV4-3 and TRBJ2-5; weak D call: TRBD2 (6 bases). In germline, CDR1 is LGHNA, CDR2 YSLEER. The CDR3 has 14 residues. V was trimmed by 0 bases and J by 5 bases, leaving 10 bases between them. The CDR3 DNA reads TGCGCCAGCAGCCAAGATGGGGGGTTGGAGACCCAGTACTTC. Amino acid sequence: CASSQDGGLETQYF.

Ten or more counts support this clonotype. CDR3 coding DNA: TGTGCCAGCAGCCCCGGACTAGCAGTCTACAATGAGCAGTTCTTC. This gives the protein CASSPGLAVYNEQFF. The chain has TRBV14 and TRBJ2-1; 8 nucleotides align to TRBD2. Trimming cost V 4 bases and J 3 bases; bases outside gene matches: 5. Per germline, CDR1 SGHDN and CDR2 FVKESK. The CDR3 is 15 amino acids.

V usage is TRBV6-1 and J usage is TRBJ1-2; TRBD1 matches at 9 bases. In germline, CDR1 is MNHNS, CDR2 SASEGT. V lost 3 bases and J lost 8; bases outside the gene matches: 7. CDR3 size: 14 residues. Written as DNA, the CDR3 is TGTGCCAGCAGTGATGGACAGGGGATAGGAGGCTACACCTTC. Translated: CASSDGQGIGGYTF.

This clonotype was observed a few times. This chain links TRBV6-6 with TRBJ1-1; 7 bases agree with TRBD1. Germline V gene data show CDR1 as MNHNY and CDR2 as SVGAGI (reference sequence). After removal of 2 bases from V and 8 bases from J, the junction contained 2 bases not matched to a gene. The length of the CDR3 is 12 residues. Written as DNA, the CDR3 is TGTGCCAGCAGTTACCTGGGACAGGAAGCTTTCTTT. Amino acid sequence: CASSYLGQEAFF.

This clonotype was detected many times. The chain couples TRBV27 to TRBJ1-5, with D possibly TRBD1 on 6 matching bases. Looked up from germline, CDR1 is MNHEY and CDR2 is SMNVEV (reference sequence). V lost 6 bases to trimming and J lost 2 bases, with 14 bases between them. The CDR3 sequence is 15 residues long. The CDR3 bases are TGTGCCAGCAGGGGCTACAGGGATGGCAATCAGCCCCAGCATTTT. As protein: CASRGYRDGNQPQHF.

This clonotype was picked up a small number of times. V is TRBV12-3 or TRBV12-4 and J is TRBJ1-1; D not certain. Trimming took off 6 bases at V and 4 bases at J, with 9 bases between the two ends. The CDR3 covers 12 residues. This CDR3 reads CASRDYSTEAFF. As DNA, the CDR3 is TGTGCCAGCAGGGACTACAGCACTGAAGCTTTCTTT.

This clonotype was counted at least ten times. The V call is TRBV6-1, the J call TRBJ2-2; 8 bases are shared with TRBD1. V dropped 6 bases and J dropped 3; count of bases not matched to a gene: 9. This CDR3 region has 16 residues. Per the germline V gene, CDR1 is MNHNS and CDR2 is SASEGT. CDR3 amino acids: CASRAWTGLYTGELFF. In DNA form, the CDR3 reads TGTGCCAGCAGAGCTTGGACAGGGTTATACACCGGGGAGCTGTTTTTT.

This clonotype turned up a few times. The chain couples TRBV29-1 to TRBJ1-4; TRBD1 agrees at 7 bases. The germline V gene has CDR1 SQVTM and CDR2 ANQGSEA. The CDR3 totals 14 residues. Trimming removed 2 bases from V and 8 bases from J; junction bases left unmatched: 8. CDR3 residues: CSVETDREQEKLFF. In DNA, the CDR3 is TGCAGCGTTGAAACCGACAGGGAACAAGAAAAACTGTTTTTT.

The sample holds a few counts of this clonotype. V usage is TRBV6-5 and J usage is TRBJ1-1, with TRBD1 matching 9 bases. The CDR3 has 11 residues. Germline values: CDR1 MNHEY, CDR2 SVGAGI. The trim removed 6 bases at V and 8 bases at J, leaving 1 base unmatched. CDR3 protein: CASRGQGEAFF. CDR3 DNA: TGTGCCAGCAGGGGACAGGGAGAAGCTTTCTTT.

V is TRBV7-9 and J is TRBJ1-1; weak D call: TRBD1 (6 bases). Germline CDR1 is SEHNR and CDR2 is FQNEAQ (reference sequence). V was shortened by 10 bases and J by 5 bases, with 11 bases between the two germline ends. The CDR3 consists of 11 residues. CDR3 nucleotides: TGTGCCACCCGGAGGGGGACTGAAGCTTTCTTT. Translated, it gives CATRRGTEAFF.